Below, 32 T cell receptor beta chains from the same sample are listed, as sequenced in a study of blood T cell repertoires in COVID-19. Assay used: immunoSEQ multiplex PCR; TCRdb lists only in-frame clones, some missing. In the table there are about 150,000 clones, 70% to 90% of which are singletons. Sequencing was done on a sample of peripheral blood. These receptors all stem from a man in his 60s with COVID-19, enrolled during active disease.

The chain links TRBV18 to TRBJ2-1; D possibly corresponds to TRBD1 (6 bases). The germline gives CDR1 KGHSH, CDR2 LQKENI. Trimming removed 4 bases from V and 7 bases from J, with 11 bases in between. The CDR3 covers 13 residues. The CDR3 sequence: CASSHLDSNEQFF. DNA of the CDR3: TGTGCCAGCTCACACTTGGACAGTAATGAGCAGTTCTTC.

J is TRBJ2-2 and V is TRBV7-3; D unclear. The CDR3 is made up of 13 amino acids. V was cut by 0 bases and J by 5 bases, with 4 bases left in between. Germline V lookup: CDR1 SGHTA, CDR2 FQGTGA. The CDR3 loop is CASSLTLTGELFF. In DNA, the CDR3 is TGTGCCAGCAGCTTAACGCTAACCGGGGAGCTGTTTTTT.

This clone turned up a few times. The chain couples TRBV18 to TRBJ2-5; 7 positions agree with TRBD1. This CDR3 has 14 amino acids. V lost 0 bases, J lost 5 bases, and 3 bases stayed unmatched. The germline V gene encodes CDR1 KGHSH and CDR2 LQKENI. The CDR3 sequence is CASSPPGQWETQYF. For the CDR3, the DNA is TGTGCCAGCTCACCACCGGGACAGTGGGAGACCCAGTACTTC.

The chain couples TRBV6-1 to TRBJ1-2, with TRBD1 as a possible D gene (6 bases). V shed 1 base and J shed 7 bases, with 13 bases lying between them. Per germline, CDR1 MNHNS and CDR2 SASEGT. CDR3 length: 14 residues. The CDR3 region is CASSEGGQGRGYTF. DNA for the CDR3: TGTGCCAGCAGTGAAGGGGGGCAGGGCCGTGGCTACACCTTC.

This chain joins TRBV5-1 and TRBJ1-5, with 9 nucleotides matching TRBD1. J gave up 9 bases and V 0 bases, and 7 bases lay outside the gene matches. The CDR3 spans 15 residues. Germline V gene data show CDR1 as SGHRS and CDR2 as YFSETQ. The CDR3 protein is CASSLAGQGLSPQHF. Written as DNA, the CDR3 is TGCGCCAGCAGCTTGGCCGGACAGGGGCTTTCGCCCCAGCATTTT.

This clone occurred once. The chain carries TRBV11-3 and TRBJ1-1; D is undetermined. The CDR3 is 15 amino acids. Trimming stripped 0 bases from V and 4 bases from J, with 12 bases between. CDR1 is SGHNT and CDR2 is YENEEA in the germline V gene. The CDR3 sequence: CASSLDGDGVTEAFF. The CDR3 DNA reads TGTGCCAGCAGCTTAGATGGTGACGGGGTCACTGAAGCTTTCTTT.

The genes are TRBV5-8 and TRBJ2-1; 12 nucleotides match TRBD2. The J segment lost 8 bases and the V segment lost 5 bases, leaving 8 bases of the junction unmatched. CDR3 length equals 15 residues. Germline assignment: CDR1 SGHTS and CDR2 YDEGEE. CDR3 sequence (DNA): TGTGCCAGCAGTTTCCGACTAGCGGGAGTGGATGAGCAGTTCTTC. Its translation: CASSFRLAGVDEQFF.

The rearrangement links TRBV25-1 to TRBJ1-1; D ambiguous. V lost 6 bases to trimming and J lost 5 bases, with 10 bases between them. CDR1 is MGHDK, CDR2 SYGVNS, per germline. The CDR3 is 12 residues long. CDR3 loop: CASRTTTTEAFF. The DNA for the CDR3 is TGTGCCAGCAGGACGACAACAACTGAAGCTTTCTTT.

V and J are TRBV19 and TRBJ2-7, with TRBD2 as a possible D gene (5 bases). Germline V CDR1 and CDR2: LNHDA, SQIVND (reference sequence). The CDR3 extends over 14 amino acids. V lost 4 bases and J lost 2, with 12 bases in between. The CDR3 DNA follows: TGTGCCAGTAGTACGGGAATAGGGACCTACGAGCAGTACTTC. Its translation is CASSTGIGTYEQYF.

V gene TRBV4-3 combines with J gene TRBJ2-3; 13 nucleotides agree with TRBD2. Germline values: CDR1 LGHNA, CDR2 YSLEER. With 2 bases clipped from V and 10 bases from J, the junction kept 6 bases outside the gene matches. The CDR3 length is 15 residues. The DNA for the CDR3 is TGCGCCAGCAGCCAAAAACTAGCGGGAGGGGTAGCGCAGTATTTT. Translated, it gives CASSQKLAGGVAQYF.

This chain uses TRBV7-2 with TRBJ2-7; D perhaps matches TRBD1 (7 bases). V was pared by 0 bases and J by 2 bases, with 17 bases between. Germline assignment: CDR1 SGHTA and CDR2 FQGNSA. The length of the CDR3 is 17 residues. CDR3 in DNA: TGTGCCAGCAGCTTAGCGGTCTCCAGGGGGGATCCCTACGAGCAGTACTTC. This codes for CASSLAVSRGDPYEQYF.

The chain has TRBV6-4 and TRBJ2-1, with 9 nucleotides matching TRBD2. V gave up 4 bases and J gave up 0 bases; unmatched junction bases: 4. Germline V gene sequence: CDR1 MRHNA, CDR2 SNTAGT. This CDR3 has 16 amino acids. CDR3 coding DNA: TGTGCCAGCAGTGCCTTTAGCGGGAGCTCCTACAATGAGCAGTTCTTC. It encodes CASSAFSGSSYNEQFF.

This rearrangement joins TRBV15 to TRBJ1-5, with 7 nucleotides matching TRBD1. Germline V gives CDR1 LNHNV, CDR2 YYDKDF (reference sequence). This CDR3 has 14 amino acids. Unmatched junction bases numbered 4, after V lost 3 bases and J lost 5 bases. The CDR3 is CATSRGDRDQPQHF. The CDR3 bases are TGTGCCACCAGCAGGGGTGACAGGGATCAGCCCCAGCATTTT. Complete variable domain (other parts from reference TRBV15 and TRBJ1-5): DAMVIQNPRYQVTQFGKPVTLSCSQTLNHNVMYWYQQKSSQAPKLLFHYYDKDFNNEADTPDNFQSRRPNTSFCFLDIRSPGLGDTAMYLCATSRGDRDQPQHFGDGTRLSIL.

V usage is TRBV27 and J usage is TRBJ2-5; D remains unclear. Germline V gene data show CDR1 as MNHEY and CDR2 as SMNVEV (reference sequence). The CDR3 runs to 15 residues. Trimming cost V 2 bases and J 0 bases, with 10 bases left between them. Here the CDR3 DNA reads TGTGCCAGCAGTTTAGTCCCGAGCAACCAAGAGACCCAGTACTTC. Translation: CASSLVPSNQETQYF.

The rearrangement uses TRBV11-3 and TRBJ1-2; TRBD1 aligns across 9 bases. From germline, CDR1 is SGHNT and CDR2 YENEEA. CDR3 length: 15 amino acids. After removal of 5 bases from V and 7 bases from J, the junction contained 11 bases not matched to a gene. CDR3 nucleotide sequence: TGTGCCAGCAGCACACTAACAGGGGGCGCGATTGGCTACACCTTC. Its translation is CASSTLTGGAIGYTF.

The rearrangement links TRBV10-3 to TRBJ1-3; D is possibly TRBD1 (6 bases). There are 16 residues in the CDR3. The germline V gene has CDR1 ENHRY and CDR2 SYGVKD. The V gene lost 5 bases and the J gene lost 4 bases, with 18 bases spanning the gap. CDR3 coding DNA: TGTGCCATCAGTCAACAGGGCTCACCACGGGGAAACACCATATATTTT. This encodes CAISQQGSPRGNTIYF.

This clone has just one count. The V gene is TRBV4-3, the J gene TRBJ2-5; 8 bases agree with TRBD1. The junction had 7 bases not matched to a gene; V was cut back by 2 bases and J by 5 bases. The V gene's germline CDR1 is LGHNA and CDR2 YSLEER. This CDR3 comprises 15 residues. This chain's CDR3 is CASSQHQGASETQYF. The CDR3 nucleotides are TGCGCCAGCAGCCAACATCAGGGGGCTTCGGAGACCCAGTACTTC.

This chain connects TRBV5-6 to TRBJ1-5; D gene ambiguous. The CDR3 loop spans 13 amino acids. Germline values: CDR1 SGHDT, CDR2 YYEEEE. The V end lost 0 bases, the J end lost 3 bases, and 4 bases lay between the germline ends. The CDR3 DNA reads TGTGCCAGCAGCTTGGGCGTCAATCAGCCCCAGCATTTT. Amino acid sequence: CASSLGVNQPQHF. Using reference TRBV5-6 and TRBJ1-5 for the parts outside the CDR3, the full variable domain is DAGVTQSPTHLIKTRGQQVTLRCSPKSGHDTVSWYQQALGQGPQFIFQYYEEEERQRGNFPDRFSGHQFPNYSSELNVNALLLGDSALYLCASSLGVNQPQHFGDGTRLSIL.

J is TRBJ1-3 and V is TRBV6-6; D is possibly TRBD1 (5 bases). The ends were cut back, 10 bases at V and 4 bases at J, with 14 bases in the middle. The CDR3 spans 13 residues. Germline CDR1 MNHNY, CDR2 SVGAGI (reference sequence). The CDR3 sequence is CAIKRGTGNTIYF. In DNA form, the CDR3 reads TGTGCCATCAAAAGGGGTACAGGAAACACCATATATTTT.

Only a few counts were recorded for this clone. The V gene is TRBV19, the J gene TRBJ2-7; possible D gene TRBD2, 5 bases. This CDR3 comprises 13 residues. Deletions cut 3 bases from V and 13 bases from J, with 19 bases between. Germline V gives CDR1 LNHDA, CDR2 SQIVND (reference sequence). CDR3 region: CASSMTTKQRRYF. The CDR3 DNA sequence: TGTGCCAGTAGTATGACGACTAAACAAAGGCGCTACTTC.

The chain employs TRBV25-1 and TRBJ1-3; the match to TRBD1 covers 7 bases. This CDR3 has 16 amino acids. Trimming took 4 bases from V and 2 from J; bases not matched to a gene: 8. The germline V gene encodes CDR1 MGHDK and CDR2 SYGVNS. CDR3 sequence: CASSVLDRVPGNTIYF. DNA of the CDR3: TGTGCCAGCAGTGTCCTTGACAGGGTGCCTGGAAACACCATATATTTT.

This chain joins TRBV7-8 and TRBJ2-2; TRBD2 matches 11 bases. J was trimmed by 7 bases and V by 6 bases; bases with no gene match: 10. This CDR3 is built from 16 residues. Germline V gives CDR1 SGHVS, CDR2 FQNEAQ. The CDR3 loop is CASSGRLAGYIGELFF. The CDR3 bases are TGTGCCAGCAGTGGGAGACTAGCGGGGTATATCGGGGAGCTGTTTTTT.

J is TRBJ1-2 and V is TRBV5-5, with D maybe TRBD1 (5 bases). V lost 2 bases and J lost 2, with 13 bases in between. The CDR3 loop spans 15 amino acids. Germline CDR1 and CDR2: SGHKS and YYEKEE (reference sequence). Here the CDR3 reads CASSFGGIVNYGYTF. In DNA form, the CDR3 reads TGTGCCAGCAGCTTCGGGGGTATTGTCAACTATGGCTACACCTTC.

This chain joins TRBV24-1 and TRBJ2-5, with 7 bases identical to TRBD1. The CDR3 loop spans 16 amino acids. The V segment lost 4 bases and the J segment 0 bases; nucleotides outside the gene matches: 7. Germline lookup yields CDR1 KGHDR and CDR2 SFDVKD. CDR3 in amino acids: CATSDGYRGYQETQYF. CDR3 sequence (DNA): TGTGCCACCAGTGACGGGTACAGGGGCTACCAAGAGACCCAGTACTTC.

This clone was observed a few times. The gene calls are TRBV5-1 and TRBJ2-2; weak D call: TRBD1 (6 bases). V was clipped by 4 bases and J by 4 bases, with 17 bases between them. The V gene's germline CDR1 is SGHRS and CDR2 YFSETQ. The CDR3 is 16 amino acids. The CDR3 nucleotides read TGCGCCAGCAGCGGGGGCTCCCTGGGGTCCACCGGGGAGCTGTTTTTT. It specifies CASSGGSLGSTGELFF.

The chain couples TRBV9 to TRBJ1-3; TRBD1 might be the D (5 bases). V was trimmed by 0 bases and J by 2 bases, leaving 9 bases between them. Germline V gene lookup returns CDR1 SGDLS and CDR2 YYNGEE. CDR3 size: 15 residues. CDR3 nucleotide sequence: TGTGCCAGCAGCGTAGAGGGAGGGGCTGGAAACACCATATATTTT. This gives the protein CASSVEGGAGNTIYF.

CDR3 sequence reads: CASSIDSGQSTDTQYF. In DNA, the CDR3 is TGTGCCAGTAGTATCGACTCGGGACAGAGCACAGATACGCAGTATTTT. The chain has TRBV19 and TRBJ2-3; 7 nucleotides agree with TRBD1. With 3 bases clipped from V and 0 bases from J, the junction kept 6 bases outside the gene matches. The CDR3 totals 16 residues. Germline CDR1 is LNHDA and CDR2 is SQIVND (reference sequence).

This chain links TRBV9 with TRBJ2-3, with TRBD2 matching 7 bases. The germline V gene encodes CDR1 SGDLS and CDR2 YYNGEE. There are 18 residues in the CDR3. V was clipped by 2 bases and J by 0 bases; unmatched bases: 12. DNA of the CDR3: TGTGCCAGCAGCGTTTGGGAGGGGCGGTCGATTAGCACAGATACGCAGTATTTT. This codes for CASSVWEGRSISTDTQYF.

The rearrangement joins TRBV7-2 to TRBJ1-5; a weak D match, TRBD1 (5 bases). Germline assignment: CDR1 SGHTA and CDR2 FQGNSA. V lost 3 bases to trimming and J lost 4 bases, with 10 bases between them. The CDR3 loop spans 14 amino acids. In nucleotides, the CDR3 is TGTGCCAGCAGCTTTCTGACAGTTAATCAGCCCCAGCATTTT. Its translation: CASSFLTVNQPQHF.

In regard to this clone: One junction end does not reproduce the germline sequence, and a read error may be involved. The chain couples TRBV6-1 to TRBJ2-7; TRBD1 matches 7 bases. CDR3 length: 13 residues. Germline CDR1 MNHNS, CDR2 SASEGT. The CDR3 spells CASSDLKGHRGNF. The CDR3 DNA reads TGTGCCAGCAGTGACCTAAAAGGGCACAGGGGAAACTTC.

The chain carries TRBV7-9 and TRBJ1-2, with unresolved D. The ends were cut back, 9 bases at V and 4 bases at J, with 15 bases in the middle. The V gene's germline CDR1 is SEHNR and CDR2 FQNEAQ (reference sequence). The CDR3 has 13 amino acids. This chain's CDR3 is CASTVDGLYGYTF. CDR3 nucleotides: TGTGCCAGTACGGTCGACGGACTCTATGGCTACACCTTC.

CDR3 sequence (DNA): TGTGCCAGCTCACCACAGGGGGCCGCTAACAATCAGCCCCAGCATTTT. It is translated as CASSPQGAANNQPQHF. V is TRBV18 and J is TRBJ1-5, with 7 bases fitting TRBD1. This CDR3 has 16 amino acids. V lost 1 base, J lost 3 bases, and 6 bases stayed unmatched. Germline V gene sequence: CDR1 KGHSH, CDR2 LQKENI. Drawing the rest from reference TRBV18 and TRBJ1-5, the complete variable domain is NAGVMQNPRHLVRRRGQEARLRCSPMKGHSHVYWYRQLPEEGLKFMVYLQKENIIDESGMPKERFSAEFPKEGPSILRIQQVVRGDSAAYFCASSPQGAANNQPQHFGDGTRLSIL.